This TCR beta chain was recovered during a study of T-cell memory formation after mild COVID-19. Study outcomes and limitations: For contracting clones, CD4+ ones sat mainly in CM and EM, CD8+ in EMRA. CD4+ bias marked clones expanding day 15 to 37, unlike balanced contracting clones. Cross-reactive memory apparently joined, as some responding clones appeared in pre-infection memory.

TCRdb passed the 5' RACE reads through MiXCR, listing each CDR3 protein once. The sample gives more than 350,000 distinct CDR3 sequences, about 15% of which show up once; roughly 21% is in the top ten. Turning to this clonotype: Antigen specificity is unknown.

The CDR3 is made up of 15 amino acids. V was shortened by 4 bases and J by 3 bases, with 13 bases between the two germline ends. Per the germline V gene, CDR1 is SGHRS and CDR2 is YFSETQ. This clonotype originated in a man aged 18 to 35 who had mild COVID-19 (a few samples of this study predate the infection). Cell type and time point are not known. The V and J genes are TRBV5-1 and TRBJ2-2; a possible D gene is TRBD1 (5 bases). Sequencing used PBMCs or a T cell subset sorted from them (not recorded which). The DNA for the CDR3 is TGCGCCAGCAGCACCTCCAGGGAACACACCGGGGAGCTGTTTTTT. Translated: CASSTSREHTGELFF.